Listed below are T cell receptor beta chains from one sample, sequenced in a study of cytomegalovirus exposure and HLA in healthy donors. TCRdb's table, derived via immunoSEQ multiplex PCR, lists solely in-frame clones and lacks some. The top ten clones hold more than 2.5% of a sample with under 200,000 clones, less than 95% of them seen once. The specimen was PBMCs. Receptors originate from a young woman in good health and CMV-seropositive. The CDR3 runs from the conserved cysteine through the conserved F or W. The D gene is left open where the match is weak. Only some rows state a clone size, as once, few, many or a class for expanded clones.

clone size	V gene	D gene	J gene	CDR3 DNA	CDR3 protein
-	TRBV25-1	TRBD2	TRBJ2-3	TGTGCCAGCAGTGAGCAAGGACTAGCCCTGGGAGAAACGCAGTATTTT	CASSEQGLALGETQYF
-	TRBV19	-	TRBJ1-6	TGTGCCACCAGTGGGGGGGCGGGGTATAATTCACCCCTCCACTTT	CATSGGAGYNSPLHF
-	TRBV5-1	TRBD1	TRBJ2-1	TGCGCCAGCAGCCAATGGGACAGGAGGTACAATGAGCAGTTCTTC	CASSQWDRRYNEQFF
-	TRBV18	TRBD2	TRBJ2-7	TGTGCCAGTGGAGGAGCGGGAGTGGGTGAGCAGTACTTC	CASGGAGVGEQYF
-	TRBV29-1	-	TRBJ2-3	TGCAGCGTTGAACCTGACAGACCAGATACGCAGTATTTT	CSVEPDRPDTQYF
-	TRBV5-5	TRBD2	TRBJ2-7	TGTGCCAGCAGTCTCTTCCCCGGGGGGTCCCCTCCCTACGAGCAGTACTTC	CASSLFPGGSPPYEQYF
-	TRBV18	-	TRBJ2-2	TGTGCCAGCTCACCGCGCGGGGCTGCCGGGGAGCTGTTTTTT	CASSPRGAAGELFF
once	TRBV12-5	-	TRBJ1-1	TGTGCTAGTGGTTTGACGGACGCGGGCCGTGAAGCTTTCTTT	CASGLTDAGREAFF
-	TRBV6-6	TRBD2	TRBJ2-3	TGTGCCAGCAGTCTAGCGGGAGTCACAGATACGCAGTATTTT	CASSLAGVTDTQYF
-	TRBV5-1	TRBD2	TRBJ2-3	TGCGCCAGCAGCTTGACCCGGGGGGGCGGTACAGATACGCAGTATTTT	CASSLTRGGGTDTQYF
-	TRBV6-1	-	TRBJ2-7	TGTGCCAGCACCATCGGGTACTACGAGCAGTACTTC	CASTIGYYEQYF
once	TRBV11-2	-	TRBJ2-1	TGTGCCAGCAGCGCCTCGGGAGAGCAGTTCTTC	CASSASGEQFF
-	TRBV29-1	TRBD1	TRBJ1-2	TGCAGCGTTGTGGACAGGATCTATGGCTACACCTTC	CSVVDRIYGYTF
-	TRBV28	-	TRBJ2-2	TGTGCCAGCACCTTCACCGGGGAGCTGTTTTTT	CASTFTGELFF
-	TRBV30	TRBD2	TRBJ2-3	TGTGCCTGGAGTGTAACAGCGGGGGCCCTCGGAGATACGCAGTATTTT	CAWSVTAGALGDTQYF
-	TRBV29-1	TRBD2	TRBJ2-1	TGCAGCGGATCGACTAGCGTCTACAATGAGCAGTTCTTC	CSGSTSVYNEQFF
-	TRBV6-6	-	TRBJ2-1	TGTGCCAGCGGCCTACTAGAAAGTGAGCAGTTCTTC	CASGLLESEQFF
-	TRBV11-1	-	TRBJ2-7	TGTGCCAGCAGCTTAGAGCGCCTAGCAGTCTACGAGCAGTACTTC	CASSLERLAVYEQYF
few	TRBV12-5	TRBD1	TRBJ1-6	TGTGCTAGTGCCCGGGACAGGAGCAATTCACCCCTCCACTTT	CASARDRSNSPLHF
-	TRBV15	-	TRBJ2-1	TGTGCCACCAGCAGAGGTAGCGGAGCGAGGTACAATGAGCAGTTCTTC	CATSRGSGARYNEQFF
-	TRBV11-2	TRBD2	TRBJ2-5	TGTGCCAGCAGCTTAGAGCTAGCGGGAGCGGAGACCCAGTACTTC	CASSLELAGAETQYF
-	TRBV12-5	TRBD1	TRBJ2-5	TGTGCTAGTGGTTCGACGACAGGGGGCAGGGAGACCCAGTACTTC	CASGSTTGGRETQYF
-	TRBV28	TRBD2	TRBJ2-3	TGTGCCAGCAGTCCCTGGACTAGCGGGAGAACAGATACGCAGTATTTT	CASSPWTSGRTDTQYF
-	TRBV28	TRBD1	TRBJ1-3	TGTGCCAGCAGTTCCAGGACAGGGCTCCTTGACACCATATATTTT	CASSSRTGLLDTIYF
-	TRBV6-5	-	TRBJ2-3	TGTGCCAGCAGTTACTCAGGGGCCACAGATACGCAGTATTTT	CASSYSGATDTQYF
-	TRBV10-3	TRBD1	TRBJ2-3	TGTGCCATCAAGACAGGGAGTTGGAATACGCAGTATTTT	CAIKTGSWNTQYF
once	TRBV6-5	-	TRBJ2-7	TGTGCCAGCAGTTGGGCAGGGCGCGCGGGGGAGCAGTACTTC	CASSWAGRAGEQYF
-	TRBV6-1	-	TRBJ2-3	TGTGCCAGCGCGGAGCCGCAGAATACGCAGTATTTT	CASAEPQNTQYF
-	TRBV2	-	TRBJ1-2	TGTGCCAGCAGCTCGAGTCCCCCGGGCTACACCTTC	CASSSSPPGYTF
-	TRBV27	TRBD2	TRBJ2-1	TGTGCTCCCTGCCGGCCTTTTTCTTCGACTAGCGGGAGGGATGAGCAGTTCTTC	CAPCRPFSSTSGRDEQFF
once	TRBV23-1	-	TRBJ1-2	TGCGCCAGCTTACTTGGACAGCAGGATGATGGCTACACCTTC	CASLLGQQDDGYTF
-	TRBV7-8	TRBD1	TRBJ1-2	TGTGCCAGCAGCCCAACCCGGACGGGACAGGGTTTAGGCTACACCTTC	CASSPTRTGQGLGYTF
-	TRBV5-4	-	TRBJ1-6	TGTGCCAGCAGCCCAGTTACGGGGAAGGATTCACCCCTCCACTTT	CASSPVTGKDSPLHF
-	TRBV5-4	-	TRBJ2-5	TGTGCCAGCAGCACTACAGGGTCGGAGACCCAGTACTTC	CASSTTGSETQYF
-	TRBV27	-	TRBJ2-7	TGTGCCAGCAGTTCGCCTGGCGGGGAGGATCCCTACGAGCAGTACTTC	CASSSPGGEDPYEQYF
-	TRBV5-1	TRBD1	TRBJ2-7	TGCGCCAGCAGCCCGGGACAGGGAGCCTACGAGCAGTACTTC	CASSPGQGAYEQYF
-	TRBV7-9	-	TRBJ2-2	TGTGCCAGCAGCTTAGCCGCGGTGGGAGCGAACACCGGGGAGCTGTTTTTT	CASSLAAVGANTGELFF
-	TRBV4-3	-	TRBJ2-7	TGCGCCAGCAGCCAAGACTACCTCCCCTACGAGCAGTACTTC	CASSQDYLPYEQYF
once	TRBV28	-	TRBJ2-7	TGTGCCAGCAGGCACAGAGAGCAGTACTTC	CASRHREQYF
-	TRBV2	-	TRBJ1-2	TGTGCCAGCAGTGAAGACAGGGCTGGCTATGGCTACACCTTC	CASSEDRAGYGYTF
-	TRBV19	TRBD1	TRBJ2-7	TGTGCCAGTAGTATCACGGGACAGGGGGCTTACGAGCAGTACTTC	CASSITGQGAYEQYF
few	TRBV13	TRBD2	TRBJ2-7	TGTGCCAGCAGCGGGGCCGGGACTAGCGGACCCGCGGAGCAGTACTTC	CASSGAGTSGPAEQYF
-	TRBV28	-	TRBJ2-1	TGTGCCAGCAGTTTACGGCGGAGAGACTACAATGAGCAGTTCTTC	CASSLRRRDYNEQFF
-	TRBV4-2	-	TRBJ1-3	TGTGCCAGCAGCCATTCTACCCGGACTTCTGGAAACACCATATATTTT	CASSHSTRTSGNTIYF